Only a few counts were recorded for the clone carrying this T cell receptor (beta chain). This entry is derived from a study of blood T cell repertoires in COVID-19. Study details: The United States, Italy and Spain were the sources of the acute and convalescent COVID-19 samples. The analysed material was cDNA or gDNA that came from T cells, B-cell-depleted T cells, or PBMCs.

Germline CDR1 and CDR2: SGHDT and YYEEEE. The CDR3 runs to 13 residues. Trimming removed 4 bases from V and 9 bases from J; junction bases left unmatched: 6. In the authors' workflow: Reference gene primers were amplified, and this amplification served to estimate nucleated cell counts. The repertoire was sequenced with immunoSEQ multiplex PCR; TCRdb's copy has only in-frame clones and lacks some. That table furnishes V, J and clone size, whereas the DNA furnished D and trimming. The table includes approximately 92,000 clones, around 84% detected once. This TCR was recovered from a woman aged 55 to 70 in a cohort sampled during active or convalescent COVID-19. The sequencing input was peripheral blood. The V call is TRBV5-6, the J call TRBJ2-1; 8 bases fit TRBD1. In DNA form, the CDR3 reads TGTGCCAGCAGCAGGACAGGGTGGGGTGAGCAGTTCTTC. As protein: CASSRTGWGEQFF.